This section outlines one T cell receptor beta chain sequence together with its context. This sample stems from a study of T cell changes during pregnancy in multiple sclerosis. CDR1 is LNHDA, CDR2 SQIVND, per germline (reference sequence). The CDR3 contains 14 residues. Trimming cost V 10 bases and J 0 bases, with 15 bases left between them. Sequencing was performed with immunoSEQ multiplex PCR; in TCRdb, only in-frame clones are kept and a portion is missing. In the table there are around 60,000 clones, over 95% of which are singletons. The specimen comprised CD8+ T cells from peripheral blood mononuclear cells, sampled after pregnancy. J is TRBJ1-1 and V is TRBV19; D not certain. The receptor comes from a female donor with multiple sclerosis, enrolled in a pregnancy study. CDR3 nucleotides: TGTGCCACCTCGCCGGGGTACTTGAACACTGAAGCTTTCTTT. This codes for CATSPGYLNTEAFF.